The T cell receptor beta chain described here comes from a study of blood T cell repertoires in COVID-19 (dated by TCRdb to 2019 to 2021). For the wider study: Samples from collaborators originated in the United States, Italy and Spain and spanned both the acute and convalescent phases of COVID-19. Deeply sampled blood TCRbeta repertoires from subjects exposed to, actively infected with, or recovered from COVID-19 were included in the dataset. A de-identified subject ID, COVID-19 status, age in years and sex were almost always included in the sample metadata. Where available, HLA class I and class II types were obtained from metadata supplied by the sample provider rather than from assay-based typing. Samples were obtained from the ongoing ImmuneRACE study (first 160 participants) and from over 1,000 subjects provided by 6 global collaborators. The repertoires were released in a freely available public database meant as a resource for research on the immune response to SARS-CoV-2. The prospective study material was composed of cDNA or gDNA derived from T cells, B-cell-depleted T cells, or PBMCs. General findings and caveats noted by the study authors: The quantity of clinical and demographic metadata differed by source and by participant and was supplied without curation.

V is clipped by 2 bases and J by 2 bases, and the sequence between their germline boundaries is 10 bases long. Its CDR3 holds 15 amino acids, cysteine through phenylalanine. The CDR3 DNA has 45 bases and is translated from base 1. The germline V gene specifies ENHRY as CDR1 and SYGVKD as CDR2. Collaborating institutions collected whole blood in K2EDTA tubes following their own protocols. For TCRbeta analysis, collaborators shipped samples as frozen whole blood, isolated PBMCs, or DNA extracted from either of those sample types. The immunoSEQ Assay, a bias-controlled multiplex PCR, was used to amplify TCRbeta CDR3 regions from genomic DNA. Under the source paper's analysis protocol: The number of nucleated cells in each sample was estimated by amplification of reference gene primers within the assay. Sequence reads were collapsed and filtered to measure the absolute abundance of every unique TCRbeta CDR3 rearrangement. For each sample, productive Simpson clonality was calculated as the square root of Simpson's diversity index across productive rearrangements. Imported from immuneACCESS, the table was reduced by TCRdb to in-frame sequences with V and J called. These copies leave out some clones; in studies compared against another copy, an unresolved V gene accounts for under half, and the cause of the remainder is not known. That table furnishes V, J and clone size, whereas the DNA furnished D and trimming. For this sample the table gives approximately 100,000 clones, of which around 94% were detected only once. The ten largest clonotypes hold more than 5% of the sample.

As for this clone: There is no known antigen for this receptor. Base quality data are lacking; no much larger clone is found one base away.

The chain couples TRBV10-3 to TRBJ1-5; a tentative D call is TRBD1 (6 bases match). The receptor's source is a man aged 45 to 65 with active COVID-19. The sequencing sample was made of peripheral blood. The DNA is as follows: TGTGCCATCAGTGAGAACCCAGGGGGCAATCAGCCCCAGCATTTT. The resulting protein is CAISENPGGNQPQHF.